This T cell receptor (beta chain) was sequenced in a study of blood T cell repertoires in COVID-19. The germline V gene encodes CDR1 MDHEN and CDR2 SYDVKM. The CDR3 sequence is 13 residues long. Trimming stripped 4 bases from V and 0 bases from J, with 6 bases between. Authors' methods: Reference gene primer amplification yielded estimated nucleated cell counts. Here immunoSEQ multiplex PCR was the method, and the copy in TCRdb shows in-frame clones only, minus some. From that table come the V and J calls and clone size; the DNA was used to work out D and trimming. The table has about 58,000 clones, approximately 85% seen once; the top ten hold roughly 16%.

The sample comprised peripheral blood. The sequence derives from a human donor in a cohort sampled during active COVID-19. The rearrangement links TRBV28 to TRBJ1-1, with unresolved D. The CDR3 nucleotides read TGTGCCAGCAGTTCACAGCTGAACACTGAAGCTTTCTTT. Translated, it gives CASSSQLNTEAFF.